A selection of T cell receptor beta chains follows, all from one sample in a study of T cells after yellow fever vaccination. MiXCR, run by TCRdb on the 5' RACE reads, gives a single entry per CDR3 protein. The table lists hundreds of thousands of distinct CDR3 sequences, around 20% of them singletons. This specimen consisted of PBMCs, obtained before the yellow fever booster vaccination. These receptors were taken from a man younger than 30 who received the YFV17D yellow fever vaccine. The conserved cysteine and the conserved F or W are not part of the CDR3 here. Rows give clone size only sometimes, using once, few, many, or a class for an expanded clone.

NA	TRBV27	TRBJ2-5	ASRLDRAETQY
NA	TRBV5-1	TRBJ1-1	ASRWGQGGTEAF
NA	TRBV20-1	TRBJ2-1	SARLGNNEQF
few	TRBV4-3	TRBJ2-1	ASSQDIDSYNEQF
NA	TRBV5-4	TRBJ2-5	ASSLSEGLAETQY
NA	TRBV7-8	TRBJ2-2	ASSLFGGYTGELF
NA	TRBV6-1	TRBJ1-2	ASSNGQGAWLDGYT
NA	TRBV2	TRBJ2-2	ASTTGSGELF
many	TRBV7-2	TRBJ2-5	ASIHRGIQETQY
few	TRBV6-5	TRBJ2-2	ASRRLAAANTGELF
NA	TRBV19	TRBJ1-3	ASSIGSSGNTIY
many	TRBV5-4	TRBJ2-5	ASSPSSGEGTQY
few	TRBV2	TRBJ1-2	ASRDGTGVIYGYT
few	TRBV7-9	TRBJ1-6	ASSSHPGQRVSPLH
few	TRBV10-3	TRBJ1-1	AISSGGVHTEAF
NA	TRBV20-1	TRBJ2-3	SATRDRGTDTQY
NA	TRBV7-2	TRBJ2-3	ASSSTLAGGQVNTQY
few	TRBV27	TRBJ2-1	ASSVTAGGADEQF
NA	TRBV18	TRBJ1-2	ASSQTPREAGYT
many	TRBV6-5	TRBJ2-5	ASSYTLALGTQY
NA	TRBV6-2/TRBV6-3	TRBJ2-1	ASSKVGLSDLNEQF
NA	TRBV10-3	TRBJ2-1	AITGGGVDEQF
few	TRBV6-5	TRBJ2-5	ASTRFAGTWGETQY
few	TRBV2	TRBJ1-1	ASSTQGAQAF
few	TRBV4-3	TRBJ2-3	ASSQDLEQKLTDTQY
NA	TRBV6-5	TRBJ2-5	ASSYGTSGEETQY
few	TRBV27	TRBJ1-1	ASSLRGGLIEAF
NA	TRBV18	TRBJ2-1	ASSPSGGDEQF
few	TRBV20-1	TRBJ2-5	SASREERGETQY
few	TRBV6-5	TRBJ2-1	ASSYSQSTQGYEQF
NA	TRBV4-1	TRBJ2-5	ASSWTPSDQETQY
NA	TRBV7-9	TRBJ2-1	ASRIVGGVEF
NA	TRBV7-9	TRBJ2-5	ASRSELDQETQY
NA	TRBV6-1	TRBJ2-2	ACSELAGAGELF
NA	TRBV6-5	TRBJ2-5	ASSLQGGHQETQY
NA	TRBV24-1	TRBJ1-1	ATSDPKGEEAF
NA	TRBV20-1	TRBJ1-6	SAPISESSYNSPLH
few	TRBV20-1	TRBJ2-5	SARAQRYNSGETQY
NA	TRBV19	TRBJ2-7	ASTDASYEQY
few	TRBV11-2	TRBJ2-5	ASSSGGTRVQETQY
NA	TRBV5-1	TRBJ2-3	ASSLAGTSGTDTQY
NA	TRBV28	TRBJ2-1	ASSWGGLAGMYNEQF
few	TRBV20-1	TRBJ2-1	SARGLSGGMNEQF
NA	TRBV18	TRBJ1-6	ASSPEWTGRRSPLH
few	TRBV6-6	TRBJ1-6	ASSFRLTASPLH
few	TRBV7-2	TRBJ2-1	ASSWGHSGPYHNEQF
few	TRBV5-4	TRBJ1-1	ASSLGRRENTEAF
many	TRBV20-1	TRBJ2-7	SAYLGGGYEQY
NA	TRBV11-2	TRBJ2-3	ASSSSSGGAWDTQY
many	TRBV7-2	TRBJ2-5	ASSLDQGGQETQY
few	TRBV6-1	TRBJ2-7	ASSEQVGSYEQY